This note documents a single T cell receptor beta chain sequence. The junction does not match germline at one end; this may be a read error. The germline V gene encodes CDR1 DFQATT and CDR2 SNEGSKA (reference sequence). This CDR3 comprises 11 residues. This entry belongs to a study of blood T cell repertoires in COVID-19. Sequencing was performed with immunoSEQ multiplex PCR; in TCRdb, only in-frame clones are kept and a portion is missing. The sample lists a few hundred thousand clones; around 83% were seen once. The chain combines TRBV20-1 with TRBJ1-3; D remains ambiguous. Sequenced sample: PBMCs or T cells enriched from blood (not recorded which). The sequence was collected from a woman in her fifties or sixties who had recovered from COVID-19. The CDR3 reads CSVSSRNTIYF. The CDR3 coding sequence is TGCAGTGTTTCCTCTAGAAACACCATATATTTT.